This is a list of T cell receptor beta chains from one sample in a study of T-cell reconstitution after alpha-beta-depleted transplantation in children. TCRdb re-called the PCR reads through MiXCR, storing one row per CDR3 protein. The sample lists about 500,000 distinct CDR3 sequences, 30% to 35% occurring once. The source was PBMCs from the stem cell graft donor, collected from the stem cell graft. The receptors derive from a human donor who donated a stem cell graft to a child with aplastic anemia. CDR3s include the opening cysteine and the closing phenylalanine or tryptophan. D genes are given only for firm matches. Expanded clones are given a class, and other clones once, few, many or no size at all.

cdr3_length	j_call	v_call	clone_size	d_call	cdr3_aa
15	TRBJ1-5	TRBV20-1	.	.	CSASSPGFDNQPQHF
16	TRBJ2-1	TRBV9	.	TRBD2	CASSVGSSGRKNEQFF
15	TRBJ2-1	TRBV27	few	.	CASSLLRETYNEQFF
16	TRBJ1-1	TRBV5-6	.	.	CASSLRGRKMNTEAFF
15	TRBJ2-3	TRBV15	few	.	CATSSSRSITDTQYF
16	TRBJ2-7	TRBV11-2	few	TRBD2	CASSLDLAGRTYEQYF
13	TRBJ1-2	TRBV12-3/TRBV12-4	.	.	CASSSWTPAEYTF
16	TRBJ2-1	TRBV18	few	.	CASSPRAASAYNEQFF
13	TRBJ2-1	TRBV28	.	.	CATVLDQYNEQFF
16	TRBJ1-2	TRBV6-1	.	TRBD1	CASSKPPGQGQGGYTF
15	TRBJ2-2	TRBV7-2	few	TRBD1	CASSLGGQGVGELFF
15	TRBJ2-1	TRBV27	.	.	CASSLRGLGLAEQFF
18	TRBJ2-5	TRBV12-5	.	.	CASGLVGIDSLFSETQYF
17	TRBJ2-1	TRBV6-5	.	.	CASSYRPSGRANNEQFF
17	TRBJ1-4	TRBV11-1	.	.	CASSASGTWEINEKLFF
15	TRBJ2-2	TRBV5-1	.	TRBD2	CASRRTSDYTGELFF
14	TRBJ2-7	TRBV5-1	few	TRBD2	CASSWAAGDYEQYF
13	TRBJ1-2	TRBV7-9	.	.	CASSLADDTGYTF
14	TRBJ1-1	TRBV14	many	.	CASSPPGMNTEAFF
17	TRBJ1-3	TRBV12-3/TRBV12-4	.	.	CASRHRHDRRWGNTIYF
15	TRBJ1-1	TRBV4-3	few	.	CASSQDLAAYTEAFF
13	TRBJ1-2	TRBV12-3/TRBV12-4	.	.	CASSLGTIHGYTF
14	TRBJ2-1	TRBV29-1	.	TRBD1	CSVERGTAHNEQFF
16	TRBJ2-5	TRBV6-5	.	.	CASSYPSVDHFGTQYF
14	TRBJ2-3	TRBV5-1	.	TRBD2	CASSSGTISDTQYF
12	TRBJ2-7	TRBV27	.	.	CASGPTADEQYF
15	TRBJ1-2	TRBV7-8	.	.	CASSLAPVANYGYTF
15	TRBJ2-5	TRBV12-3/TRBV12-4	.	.	CASSSRNRRQETQYF
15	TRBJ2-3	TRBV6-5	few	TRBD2	CASSSLAGLQDTQYF
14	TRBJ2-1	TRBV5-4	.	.	CASSPATYDNEQFF
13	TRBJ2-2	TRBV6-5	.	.	CASSSRPTGELFF
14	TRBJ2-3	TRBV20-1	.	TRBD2	CSAHPGLAADTQYF
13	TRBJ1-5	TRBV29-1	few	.	CSVELGMDQPQHF
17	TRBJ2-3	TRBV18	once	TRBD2	CASSPPIGLAGVGTQYF
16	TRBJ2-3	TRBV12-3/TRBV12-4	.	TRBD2	CASSRELAGGSDTQYF
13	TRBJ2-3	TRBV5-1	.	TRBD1	CASSQGASDTQYF
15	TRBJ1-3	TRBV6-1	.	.	CASTQHATSGNTIYF
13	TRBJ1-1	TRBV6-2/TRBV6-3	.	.	CASVTGFFTEAFF
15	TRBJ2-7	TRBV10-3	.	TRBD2	CAISDTGTSVYEQYF
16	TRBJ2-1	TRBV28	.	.	CASRPPGLQGRDEQFF